This is a list of T cell receptor beta chains from one sample in a study of neoadjuvant anti-PD-1 for oral cavity cancer. Method: immunoSEQ multiplex PCR; TCRdb's copy keeps in-frame clones and lacks some. The table shows 60,000 to 75,000 clones, with about four fifths occurring only once. Source: PBMCs, taken before nivolumab (anti-PD-1) treatment. These receptors all come from a person aged 35-80 years with oral cavity squamous cell carcinoma. Each CDR3 is given with its conserved first and last residue. Fields, in order: CDR3 protein, J gene, V gene.

CDR3: CSVGLAGGVGELFF
J: TRBJ2-2
V: TRBV29-1

CDR3: CSVEEWSSGPTYEQYF
J: TRBJ2-7
V: TRBV29-1

CDR3: CASSLGRRGQNYEQYF
J: TRBJ2-7
V: TRBV7-2

CDR3: CASSLDGHSNSPLHF
J: TRBJ1-6
V: TRBV5-1

CDR3: CASSVDIGADYGYTF
J: TRBJ1-2
V: TRBV9

CDR3: CASTLSGRFNTGELFF
J: TRBJ2-2
V: TRBV28

CDR3: CASSLLGTGLYEQYF
J: TRBJ2-7
V: TRBV5-1

CDR3: CASSLTRDREQFF
J: TRBJ2-1
V: TRBV27

CDR3: CASSLFRDRSTDTQYF
J: TRBJ2-3
V: TRBV5-1

CDR3: CAWSTSNSNQPQHF
J: TRBJ1-5
V: TRBV30

CDR3: CASSEKAGGSYNEQFF
J: TRBJ2-1
V: TRBV6-1

CDR3: CASSPRWLAGYNEQFF
J: TRBJ2-1
V: TRBV19

CDR3: CKTGGGGYTF
J: TRBJ1-2
V: TRBV20-1

CDR3: CAISSRGGDEKLFF
J: TRBJ1-4
V: TRBV10-3

CDR3: CASSYSLGQGNIQYF
J: TRBJ2-4
V: TRBV6-6

CDR3: CASSEGSGGFRELFF
J: TRBJ2-2
V: TRBV10-2

CDR3: CASSLGAGTSKYEQYF
J: TRBJ2-7
V: TRBV7-6

CDR3: CASSGTSASYEQYF
J: TRBJ2-7
V: TRBV5-1

CDR3: CAISEYPSSPSGEQYF
J: TRBJ2-7
V: TRBV10-3

CDR3: CASSDHSFTGQGARGYTF
J: TRBJ1-2
V: TRBV6-1

CDR3: CASSLSASFRWDTEAFF
J: TRBJ1-1
V: TRBV4-1

CDR3: CASSQDRLASSYEQYF
J: TRBJ2-7
V: TRBV4-2

CDR3: CASSIAATDTQYF
J: TRBJ2-3
V: TRBV19

CDR3: CASLGGLTYEQYF
J: TRBJ2-7
V: TRBV6-1

CDR3: CASSGVGNQPQHF
J: TRBJ1-5
V: TRBV25-1

CDR3: CASSHLRGPNSPLHF
J: TRBJ1-6
V: TRBV7-9

CDR3: CASSVIRENTIYF
J: TRBJ1-3
V: TRBV2

CDR3: CASSVEGTSNYGYTF
J: TRBJ1-2
V: TRBV25-1

CDR3: CASSLGGVGAFF
J: TRBJ1-1
V: TRBV6-5

CDR3: CASSPRVGNTIYF
J: TRBJ1-3
V: TRBV7-8

CDR3: CASQEGLNYGYTF
J: TRBJ1-2
V: TRBV19

CDR3: CASSPSLAGLEQYF
J: TRBJ2-7
V: TRBV7-9

CDR3: CASSGGDRHYYGYTF
J: TRBJ1-2
V: TRBV5-6

CDR3: CASSPPGVRSNLSPNYGYTF
J: TRBJ1-2
V: TRBV4-1

CDR3: CASSWGGRGETQYF
J: TRBJ2-5
V: TRBV5-8

CDR3: CASSEGVSPYNEQFF
J: TRBJ2-1
V: TRBV6-1

CDR3: CASSRGSGQRGETQYF
J: TRBJ2-5
V: TRBV5-1

CDR3: CASSQGLAGNNEQFF
J: TRBJ2-1
V: TRBV4-2

CDR3: CASTKTPSTDTQYF
J: TRBJ2-3
V: TRBV4-1

CDR3: CASSLGRGQGTYEQYF
J: TRBJ2-7
V: TRBV11-2

CDR3: CASSSGSGRITNEQFF
J: TRBJ2-1
V: TRBV5-1

CDR3: CASSFGTGYTF
J: TRBJ1-2
V: TRBV11-2

CDR3: CASSPTSGGANEQFF
J: TRBJ2-1
V: TRBV5-4

CDR3: CASSLTSGPSYEQYF
J: TRBJ2-7
V: TRBV5-4

CDR3: CASSPGRQNTGELFF
J: TRBJ2-2
V: TRBV7-8

CDR3: CASSEVTGSEAFF
J: TRBJ1-1
V: TRBV6-1

CDR3: CAWSRGGGVIYGYTF
J: TRBJ1-2
V: TRBV30